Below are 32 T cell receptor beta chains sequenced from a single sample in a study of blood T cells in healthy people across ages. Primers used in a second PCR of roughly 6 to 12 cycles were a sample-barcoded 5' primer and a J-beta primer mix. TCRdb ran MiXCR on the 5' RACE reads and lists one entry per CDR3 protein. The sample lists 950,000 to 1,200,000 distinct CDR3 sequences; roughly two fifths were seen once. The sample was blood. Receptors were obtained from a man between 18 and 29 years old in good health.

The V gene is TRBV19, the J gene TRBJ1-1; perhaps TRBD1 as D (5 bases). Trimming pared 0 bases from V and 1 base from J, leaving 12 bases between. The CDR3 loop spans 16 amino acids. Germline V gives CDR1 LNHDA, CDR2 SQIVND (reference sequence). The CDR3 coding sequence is TGTGCCAGTAGTATAGATCGGCAGGGATGGAACACTGAAGCTTTCTTT. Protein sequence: CASSIDRQGWNTEAFF.

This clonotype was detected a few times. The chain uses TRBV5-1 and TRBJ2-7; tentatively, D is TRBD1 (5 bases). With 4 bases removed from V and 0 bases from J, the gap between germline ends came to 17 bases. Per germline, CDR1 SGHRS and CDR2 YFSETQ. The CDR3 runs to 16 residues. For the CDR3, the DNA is TGCGCCAGCAGCCGTCCGAGGACATCGAGCTCCTACGAGCAGTACTTC. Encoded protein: CASSRPRTSSSYEQYF.

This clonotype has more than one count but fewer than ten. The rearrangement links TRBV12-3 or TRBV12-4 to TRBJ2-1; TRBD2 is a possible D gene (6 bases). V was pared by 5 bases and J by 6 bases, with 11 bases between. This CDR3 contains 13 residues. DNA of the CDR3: TGTGCCAGCAGTGGGGCCGGGGGCAATGAGCAGTTCTTC. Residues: CASSGAGGNEQFF.

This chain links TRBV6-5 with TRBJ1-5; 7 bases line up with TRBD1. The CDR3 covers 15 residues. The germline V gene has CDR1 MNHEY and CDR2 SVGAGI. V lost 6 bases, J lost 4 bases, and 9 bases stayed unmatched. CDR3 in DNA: TGTGCCAGCAGCCCCGACAGGGTACGGAATCAGCCCCAGCATTTT. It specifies CASSPDRVRNQPQHF.

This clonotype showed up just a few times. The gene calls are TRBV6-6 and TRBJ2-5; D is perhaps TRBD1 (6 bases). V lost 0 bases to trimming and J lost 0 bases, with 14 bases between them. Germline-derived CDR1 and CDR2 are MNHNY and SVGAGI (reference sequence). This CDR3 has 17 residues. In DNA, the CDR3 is TGTGCCAGCAGTTACTCGATTGGACAGTTGTACCAAGAGACCCAGTACTTC. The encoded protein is CASSYSIGQLYQETQYF.

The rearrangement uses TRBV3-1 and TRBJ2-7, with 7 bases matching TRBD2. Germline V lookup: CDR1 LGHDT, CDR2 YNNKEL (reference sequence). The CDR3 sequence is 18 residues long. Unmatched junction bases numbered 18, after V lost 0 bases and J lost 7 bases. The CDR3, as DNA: TGTGCCAGCAGCCAAGATAGGGCTAGCGGAAGTACAGGCAATGAGCAGTACTTC. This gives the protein CASSQDRASGSTGNEQYF.

CDR3 loop: CASSLTSGGAVDTQYF. CDR3 coding DNA: TGTGCCAGCAGTCTTACTAGCGGGGGGGCCGTTGATACGCAGTATTTT. The rearrangement joins TRBV6-5 to TRBJ2-3; 13 bases fit TRBD2. Germline CDR1 is MNHEY and CDR2 is SVGAGI. After removal of 5 bases from V and 6 bases from J, the junction contained 8 bases not matched to a gene. This CDR3 is 16 amino acids long.

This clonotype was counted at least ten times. CDR3 amino acids: CASSRGLAVTDTQYF. In DNA form, the CDR3 reads TGTGCCAGCAGCCGGGGACTAGCAGTGACAGATACGCAGTATTTT. The rearrangement links TRBV28 to TRBJ2-3; 9 bases align to TRBD2. The CDR3 is made up of 15 amino acids. With V trimmed by 6 bases and J by 3 bases, 7 bases remained unmatched. Per germline, CDR1 MDHEN and CDR2 SYDVKM.

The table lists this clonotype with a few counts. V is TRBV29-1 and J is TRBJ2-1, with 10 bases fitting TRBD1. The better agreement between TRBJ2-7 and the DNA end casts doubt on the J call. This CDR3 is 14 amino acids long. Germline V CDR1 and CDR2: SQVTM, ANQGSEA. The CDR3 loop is CSVEGTGGYNEQYF. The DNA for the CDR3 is TGCAGCGTTGAAGGGACAGGGGGTTACAATGAGCAGTACTTC.

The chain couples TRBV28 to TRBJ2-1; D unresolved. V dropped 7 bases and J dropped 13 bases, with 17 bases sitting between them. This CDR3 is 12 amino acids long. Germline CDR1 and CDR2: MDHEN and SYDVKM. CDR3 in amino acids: CASTLTKQSQFF. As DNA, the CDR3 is TGTGCCAGCACCCTAACTAAACAGTCACAGTTCTTC.

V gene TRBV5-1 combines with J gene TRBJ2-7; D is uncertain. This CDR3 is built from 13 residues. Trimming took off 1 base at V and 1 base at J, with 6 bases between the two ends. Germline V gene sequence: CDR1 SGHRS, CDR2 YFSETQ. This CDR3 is CASSLKASYEQYF. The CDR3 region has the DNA TGCGCCAGCAGCTTGAAGGCGTCCTACGAGCAGTACTTC. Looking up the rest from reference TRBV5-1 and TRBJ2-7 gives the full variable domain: KAGVTQTPRYLIKTRGQQVTLSCSPISGHRSVSWYQQTPGQGLQFLFEYFSETQRNKGNFPGRFSGRQFSNSRSEMNVSTLELGDSALYLCASSLKASYEQYFGPGTRLTVT.

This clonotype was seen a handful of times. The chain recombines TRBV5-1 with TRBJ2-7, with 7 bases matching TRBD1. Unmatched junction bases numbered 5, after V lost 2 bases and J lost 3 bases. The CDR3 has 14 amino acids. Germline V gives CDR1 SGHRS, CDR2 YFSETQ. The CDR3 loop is CASSLGTDFYEQYF. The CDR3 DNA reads TGCGCCAGCAGCTTAGGGACAGATTTCTACGAGCAGTACTTC.

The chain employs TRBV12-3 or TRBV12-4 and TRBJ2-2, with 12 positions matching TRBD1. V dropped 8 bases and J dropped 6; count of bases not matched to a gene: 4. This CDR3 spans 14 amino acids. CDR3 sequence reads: CASGDRGRAGELFF. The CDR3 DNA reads TGTGCCAGCGGGGACAGGGGGCGGGCCGGGGAGCTGTTTTTT.

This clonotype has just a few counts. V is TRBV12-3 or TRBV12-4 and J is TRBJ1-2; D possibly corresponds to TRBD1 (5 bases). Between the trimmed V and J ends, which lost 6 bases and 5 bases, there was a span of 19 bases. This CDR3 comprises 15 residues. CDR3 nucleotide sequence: TGTGCCAGCAGATCCACCCGGGAAGGGGAGTATGGCTACACCTTC. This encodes CASRSTREGEYGYTF.

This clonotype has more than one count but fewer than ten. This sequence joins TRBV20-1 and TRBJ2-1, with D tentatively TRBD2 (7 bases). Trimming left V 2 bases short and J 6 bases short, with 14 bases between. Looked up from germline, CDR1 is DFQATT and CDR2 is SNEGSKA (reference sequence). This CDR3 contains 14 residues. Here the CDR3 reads CSARRGGPPNEQFF. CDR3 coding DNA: TGCAGTGCTAGAAGGGGGGGGCCACCCAATGAGCAGTTCTTC.

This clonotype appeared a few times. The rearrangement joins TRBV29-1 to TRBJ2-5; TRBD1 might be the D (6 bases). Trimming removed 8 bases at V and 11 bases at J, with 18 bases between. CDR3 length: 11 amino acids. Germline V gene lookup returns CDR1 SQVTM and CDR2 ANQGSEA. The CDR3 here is CSPEGERGQYF. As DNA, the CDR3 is TGCAGCCCCGAAGGGGAAAGGGGGCAGTACTTC.

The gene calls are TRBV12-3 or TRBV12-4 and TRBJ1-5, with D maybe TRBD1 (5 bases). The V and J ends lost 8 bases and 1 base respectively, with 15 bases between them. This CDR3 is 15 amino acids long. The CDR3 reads CASGGGYRSNQPQHF. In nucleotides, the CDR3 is TGTGCCAGCGGGGGGGGGTATAGGAGCAATCAGCCCCAGCATTTT.

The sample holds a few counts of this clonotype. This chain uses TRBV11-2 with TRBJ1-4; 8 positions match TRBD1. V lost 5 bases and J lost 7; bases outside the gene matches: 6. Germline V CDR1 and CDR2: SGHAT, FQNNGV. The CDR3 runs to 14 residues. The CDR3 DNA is TGTGCCAGCAGCCCCCAGGGGGCTGCTGAAAAACTGTTTTTT. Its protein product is CASSPQGAAEKLFF.

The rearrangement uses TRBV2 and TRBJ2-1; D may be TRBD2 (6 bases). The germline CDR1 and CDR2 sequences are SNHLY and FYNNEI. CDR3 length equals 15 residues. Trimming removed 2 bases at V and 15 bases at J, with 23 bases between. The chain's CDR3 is CASSERGLPPYLTFF. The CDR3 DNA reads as TGTGCCAGCAGTGAAAGGGGACTCCCCCCCTACTTGACGTTCTTC. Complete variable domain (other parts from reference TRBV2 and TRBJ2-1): EPEVTQTPSHQVTQMGQEVILRCVPISNHLYFYWYRQILGQKVEFLVSFYNNEISEKSEIFDDQFSVERPDGSNFTLKIRSTKLEDSAMYFCASSERGLPPYLTFFGPGTRLTVL.

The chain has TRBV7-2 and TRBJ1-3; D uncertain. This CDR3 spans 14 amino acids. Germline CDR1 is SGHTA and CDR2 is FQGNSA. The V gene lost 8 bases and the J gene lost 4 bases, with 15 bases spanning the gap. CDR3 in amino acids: CASLSLMRGNTIYF. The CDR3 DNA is TGTGCCAGCCTTTCCCTCATGCGGGGAAACACCATATATTTT.

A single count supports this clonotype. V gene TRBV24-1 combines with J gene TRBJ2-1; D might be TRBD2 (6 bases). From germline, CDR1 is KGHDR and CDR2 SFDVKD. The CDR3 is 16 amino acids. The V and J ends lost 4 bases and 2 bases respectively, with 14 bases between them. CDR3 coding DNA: TGTGCCACCAGTGAAACCGGGACTGGGACCTACAATGAGCAGTTCTTC. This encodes CATSETGTGTYNEQFF.

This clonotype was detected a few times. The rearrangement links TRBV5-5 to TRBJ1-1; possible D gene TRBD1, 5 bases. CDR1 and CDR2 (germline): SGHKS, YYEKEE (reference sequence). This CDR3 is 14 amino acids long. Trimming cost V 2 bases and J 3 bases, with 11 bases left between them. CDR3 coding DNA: TGTGCCAGCAGCTTATCGGTCAGGGACACTGAAGCTTTCTTT. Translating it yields CASSLSVRDTEAFF.

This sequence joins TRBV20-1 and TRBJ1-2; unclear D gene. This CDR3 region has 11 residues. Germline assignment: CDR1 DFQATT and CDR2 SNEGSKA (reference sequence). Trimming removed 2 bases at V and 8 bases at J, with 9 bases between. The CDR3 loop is CSARMGRGYTF. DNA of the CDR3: TGCAGTGCTAGAATGGGAAGGGGCTACACCTTC.

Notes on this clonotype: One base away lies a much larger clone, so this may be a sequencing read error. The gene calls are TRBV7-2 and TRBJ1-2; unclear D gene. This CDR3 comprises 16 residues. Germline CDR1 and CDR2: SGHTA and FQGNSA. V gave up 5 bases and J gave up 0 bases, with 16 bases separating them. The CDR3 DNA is TGTGCCAGCAGCCGCCAACCCGCATATTCTAACTATGGCTACACCTTC. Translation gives CASSRQPAYSNYGYTF.

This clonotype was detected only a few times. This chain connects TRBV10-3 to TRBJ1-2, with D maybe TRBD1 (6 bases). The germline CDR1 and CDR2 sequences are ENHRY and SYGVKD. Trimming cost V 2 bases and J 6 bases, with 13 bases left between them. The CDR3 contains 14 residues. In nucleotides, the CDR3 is TGTGCCATCAGTGAGGAGGCAGGGGATCATGGCTACACCTTC. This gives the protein CAISEEAGDHGYTF.

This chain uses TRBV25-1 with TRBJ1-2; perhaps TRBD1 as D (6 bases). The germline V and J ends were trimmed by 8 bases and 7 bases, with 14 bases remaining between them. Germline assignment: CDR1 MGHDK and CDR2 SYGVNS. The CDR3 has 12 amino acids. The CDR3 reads CASRGQTLGYTF. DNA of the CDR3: TGTGCCAGCCGCGGACAGACGCTTGGCTACACCTTC.

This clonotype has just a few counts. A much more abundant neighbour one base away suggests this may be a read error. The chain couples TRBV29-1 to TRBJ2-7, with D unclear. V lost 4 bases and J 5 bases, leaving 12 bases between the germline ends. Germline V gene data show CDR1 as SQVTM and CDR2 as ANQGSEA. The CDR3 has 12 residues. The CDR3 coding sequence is TGCAGCGTTGTGGGTCGAGTAGACGAGCAGTACTTC. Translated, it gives CSVVGRVDEQYF.

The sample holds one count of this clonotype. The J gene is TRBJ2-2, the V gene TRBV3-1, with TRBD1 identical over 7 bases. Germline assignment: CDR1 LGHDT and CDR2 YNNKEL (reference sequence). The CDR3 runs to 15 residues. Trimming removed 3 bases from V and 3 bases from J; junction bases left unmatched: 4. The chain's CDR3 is CASSHRQGYTGELFF. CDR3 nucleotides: TGTGCCAGCAGCCACCGACAGGGTTACACCGGGGAGCTGTTTTTT.

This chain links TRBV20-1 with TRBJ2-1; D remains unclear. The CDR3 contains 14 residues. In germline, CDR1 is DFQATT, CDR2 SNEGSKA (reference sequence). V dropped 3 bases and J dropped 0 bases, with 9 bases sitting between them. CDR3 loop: CSASRVRSYNEQFF. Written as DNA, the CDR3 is TGCAGTGCTAGTCGTGTCCGCTCCTACAATGAGCAGTTCTTC.

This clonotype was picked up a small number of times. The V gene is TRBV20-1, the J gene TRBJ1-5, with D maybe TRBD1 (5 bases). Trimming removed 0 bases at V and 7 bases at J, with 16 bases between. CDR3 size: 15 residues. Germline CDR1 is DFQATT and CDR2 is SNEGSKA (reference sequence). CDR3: CSARDPGTGGQPQHF. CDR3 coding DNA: TGCAGTGCTAGAGATCCGGGGACGGGGGGGCAGCCCCAGCATTTT.

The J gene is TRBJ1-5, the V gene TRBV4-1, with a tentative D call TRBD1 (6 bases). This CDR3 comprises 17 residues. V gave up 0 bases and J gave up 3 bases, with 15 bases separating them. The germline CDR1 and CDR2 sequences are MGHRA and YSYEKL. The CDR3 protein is CASSQEGSGHYNQPQHF. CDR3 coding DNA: TGCGCCAGCAGCCAAGAAGGATCGGGACACTACAATCAGCCCCAGCATTTT.

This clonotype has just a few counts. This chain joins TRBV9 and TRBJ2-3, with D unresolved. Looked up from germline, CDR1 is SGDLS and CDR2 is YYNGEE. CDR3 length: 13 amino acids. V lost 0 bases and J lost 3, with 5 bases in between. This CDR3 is CASSVATTDTQYF. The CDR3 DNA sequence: TGTGCCAGCAGCGTAGCTACTACAGATACGCAGTATTTT. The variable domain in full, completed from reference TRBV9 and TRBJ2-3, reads DSGVTQTPKHLITATGQRVTLRCSPRSGDLSVYWYQQSLDQGLQFLIQYYNGEERAKGNILERFSAQQFPDLHSELNLSSLELGDSALYFCASSVATTDTQYFGPGTRLTVL.